A single sample is the source of the 21 T cell receptor beta chains below, sequenced in a study of Ad26.COV2.S vaccination and SARS-CoV-2 variants. The treatment is: roughly 20 received Ad26.COV2.S at low or high dose, single or two shots; about five received placebo; per-sample allocation not given. Day 63 following the first vaccine or placebo injection was when the samples were taken. TCRdb keeps only in-frame clones here, not all; method: immunoSEQ multiplex PCR. The sample holds under 400,000 clones, around 86% seen once. The input for sequencing was peripheral blood, taken in a trial of Ad26.COV2.S vaccine versus placebo. Receptors originate from a person aged 18-60 years who received the Ad26.COV2.S COVID-19 vaccine or a placebo.

The chain recombines TRBV7-3 with TRBJ2-3; D ambiguous. The CDR3 has 12 amino acids. From germline, CDR1 is SGHTA and CDR2 FQGTGA. Between the trimmed V and J ends, which lost 4 bases and 4 bases, there was a span of 6 bases. CDR3: CASSSSPDTQYF. The CDR3 bases are TGTGCCAGCAGCTCTAGTCCAGATACGCAGTATTTT.

The V and J genes are TRBV5-1 and TRBJ1-1, with 8 bases matching TRBD1. Per the germline V gene, CDR1 is SGHRS and CDR2 is YFSETQ. The length of the CDR3 is 15 residues. The ends lost 4 bases at V and 1 base at J; junction bases unmatched: 6. CDR3 sequence reads: CASSPRGQANTEAFF. CDR3 DNA sequence: TGCGCCAGCAGCCCGCGGGGACAGGCGAACACTGAAGCTTTCTTT.

Of note for this clone: This CDR3 is also generated by other DNA sequences in the sample. J is TRBJ1-1 and V is TRBV7-8; D is possibly TRBD1 (5 bases). Per germline, CDR1 SGHVS and CDR2 FQNEAQ. This CDR3 has 14 residues. V gave up 5 bases and J gave up 1 base, with 11 bases separating them. CDR3 sequence (DNA): TGTGCCAGCAGCCGAGGCGGGGCGAACACTGAAGCTTTCTTT. Translating gives CASSRGGANTEAFF.

V usage is TRBV5-1 and J usage is TRBJ2-7, with TRBD1 identical over 7 bases. In germline, CDR1 is SGHRS, CDR2 YFSETQ. V shed 1 base and J 2 bases; nucleotides not matched to a gene: 6. The CDR3 extends over 15 amino acids. CDR3 nucleotide sequence: TGCGCCAGCAGCTTGACGGGACAGCGCGCCTACGAGCAGTACTTC. This sequence encodes CASSLTGQRAYEQYF. The complete variable domain, with remaining parts taken from reference TRBV5-1 and TRBJ2-7, reads KAGVTQTPRYLIKTRGQQVTLSCSPISGHRSVSWYQQTPGQGLQFLFEYFSETQRNKGNFPGRFSGRQFSNSRSEMNVSTLELGDSALYLCASSLTGQRAYEQYFGPGTRLTVT.

V is TRBV30 and J is TRBJ1-3; D not resolved. The CDR3 has 16 amino acids. V was shortened by 0 bases and J by 0 bases, with 12 bases between the two germline ends. Germline CDR1 and CDR2: GTSNPN and SVGIG (reference sequence). CDR3 region: CAWSVMADYSGNTIYF. CDR3 DNA sequence: TGTGCCTGGAGTGTAATGGCGGACTACTCTGGAAACACCATATATTTT.

The chain carries TRBV12-3 or TRBV12-4 and TRBJ2-3; D unresolved. V was clipped by 6 bases and J by 6 bases, with 10 bases between them. The CDR3 length is 12 residues. The CDR3 reads CASSREFDTQYF. The CDR3, as DNA: TGTGCCAGCAGCCGTGAGTTCGATACGCAGTATTTT.

V and J are TRBV5-4 and TRBJ2-2; D is perhaps TRBD1 or TRBD2 (7 bases each). Germline-derived CDR1 and CDR2 are SGHNT and YYREEE (reference sequence). V was pared by 4 bases and J by 3 bases, with 28 bases between. The CDR3 is made up of 20 amino acids. The CDR3 protein is CASSPPGGRTGGGDTGELFF. CDR3 DNA: TGTGCCAGCAGCCCGCCGGGAGGACGGACAGGTGGCGGGGACACCGGGGAGCTGTTTTTT.

This clone has only a few counts. This chain uses TRBV5-1 with TRBJ1-1, with 9 bases fitting TRBD1. The CDR3 extends over 15 amino acids. V lost 4 bases to trimming and J lost 4 bases; unmatched junction nucleotides: 8. Looked up from germline, CDR1 is SGHRS and CDR2 is YFSETQ. CDR3 amino acids: CASSPSGTGITEAFF. The CDR3 DNA is TGCGCCAGCAGCCCGTCCGGGACAGGGATCACTGAAGCTTTCTTT.

The CDR3 protein is CASSLKVLGADTEAFF. CDR3 DNA: TGTGCCAGCAGCTTGAAGGTTCTGGGGGCGGACACTGAAGCTTTCTTT. The rearrangement joins TRBV5-6 to TRBJ1-1, with D tentatively TRBD1 (6 bases). This CDR3 is built from 16 residues. Trimming left V 1 base short and J 3 bases short, with 16 bases between. Looked up from germline, CDR1 is SGHDT and CDR2 is YYEEEE.

This chain links TRBV5-1 with TRBJ2-3; TRBD1 might be the D (6 bases). Germline assignment: CDR1 SGHRS and CDR2 YFSETQ. CDR3 length: 14 amino acids. Between the trimmed V and J ends, which lost 3 bases and 2 bases, there was a span of 10 bases. Here the CDR3 DNA reads TGCGCCAGCAGCTCTGGACAGTACACAGATACGCAGTATTTT. Amino acids: CASSSGQYTDTQYF.

This clone was detected only once. The chain employs TRBV12-5 and TRBJ1-6; possible D gene TRBD1, 6 bases. Germline values: CDR1 LGHNT, CDR2 FRNRAP. The CDR3 consists of 15 residues. V lost 2 bases and J 10 bases, leaving 15 bases between the germline ends. The CDR3 protein is CASGLPGRGVSPLHF. CDR3 DNA sequence: TGTGCTAGTGGTTTGCCGGGCAGGGGAGTATCACCCCTCCACTTT.

The chain couples TRBV19 to TRBJ2-2; 8 nucleotides align to TRBD1. The CDR3 covers 15 residues. The J segment lost 7 bases and the V segment lost 1 base, leaving 5 bases of the junction unmatched. Per the germline V gene, CDR1 is LNHDA and CDR2 is SQIVND (reference sequence). The CDR3 DNA reads as TGTGCCAGTAGTATAGGCCCGACAGGGGTCGGGGAGCTGTTTTTT. The encoded protein is CASSIGPTGVGELFF.

The chain links TRBV6-5 to TRBJ1-5; D is unclear. Per germline, CDR1 MNHEY and CDR2 SVGAGI. Trimming took 1 base from V and 4 from J, leaving 8 bases between them. The CDR3 has 14 residues. The CDR3 reads CASSYLSANQPQHF. CDR3 nucleotides: TGTGCCAGCAGTTACTTGTCAGCGAATCAGCCCCAGCATTTT.

V usage is TRBV4-3 and J usage is TRBJ1-2; 9 nucleotides agree with TRBD1. The CDR3 length is 15 residues. Germline V gives CDR1 LGHNA, CDR2 YSLEER. V gave up 0 bases and J gave up 4 bases; unmatched junction bases: 3. The CDR3 coding sequence is TGCGCCAGCAGCCAAGAGGACAGGGGCGCCTATGGCTACACCTTC. It is translated as CASSQEDRGAYGYTF.

V is TRBV6-1 and J is TRBJ2-7, with 8 positions matching TRBD1. The V and J ends lost 2 bases and 3 bases, in that order; junction bases with no gene match: 9. The CDR3 totals 16 residues. Germline V gives CDR1 MNHNS, CDR2 SASEGT. As DNA, the CDR3 is TGTGCCAGCAGTGAACTTAGCCGACAGGGGAGCTACGAGCAGTACTTC. It yields the protein CASSELSRQGSYEQYF.

The gene calls are TRBV6-5 and TRBJ2-3, with D tentatively TRBD2 (5 bases). V lost 0 bases, J lost 1 base, and 5 bases lay in between. This CDR3 has 14 residues. Germline CDR1 is MNHEY and CDR2 is SVGAGI. The CDR3 bases are TGTGCCAGCAGTTACTCCGGGGGCACAGATACGCAGTATTTT. Translation gives CASSYSGGTDTQYF.

This clone was found once. The genes are TRBV6-1 and TRBJ1-6, with D unclear. The CDR3 is made up of 14 amino acids. Between the trimmed V and J ends, which lost 0 bases and 11 bases, there was a span of 11 bases. Germline V gene data show CDR1 as MNHNS and CDR2 as SASEGT. CDR3 nucleotides: TGTGCCAGCAGTGAAGCAGGGTCCCTTGCACCCCTCCACTTT. It translates to CASSEAGSLAPLHF.

This chain uses TRBV5-4 with TRBJ2-7; D assignment may be TRBD1 or TRBD2 (5 bases each). The germline V and J ends were trimmed by 3 bases and 0 bases, with 13 bases remaining between them. The CDR3 has 15 residues. Germline values: CDR1 SGHNT, CDR2 YYREEE (reference sequence). CDR3 sequence (DNA): TGTGCCAGCAGCTCCGGGACGGCTTACTCCTACGAGCAGTACTTC. Translation: CASSSGTAYSYEQYF. The full variable domain, rest sourced from reference TRBV5-4 and TRBJ2-7, is ETGVTQSPTHLIKTRGQQVTLRCSSQSGHNTVSWYQQALGQGPQFIFQYYREEENGRGNFPPRFSGLQFPNYSSELNVNALELDDSALYLCASSSGTAYSYEQYFGPGTRLTVT.

The chain combines TRBV6-5 with TRBJ1-2, with D uncertain. This CDR3 comprises 15 residues. Trimming took 2 bases from V and 3 from J, leaving 13 bases between them. Germline CDR1 MNHEY, CDR2 SVGAGI. CDR3 protein: CASSYAPRAYYGYTF. The CDR3 DNA sequence: TGTGCCAGCAGTTACGCCCCTAGAGCTTACTATGGCTACACCTTC.

CDR3 bases: TGTGCCAGCAGCACTTGGGGAGATGAAAAACTGTTTTTT. It specifies CASSTWGDEKLFF. J is TRBJ1-4 and V is TRBV7-6; D call uncertain. The CDR3 spans 13 residues. V dropped 5 bases and J dropped 6 bases, with 10 bases sitting between them. In germline, CDR1 is SGHVS, CDR2 FNYEAQ.

The chain has TRBV5-1 and TRBJ1-1, with 7 bases aligning to TRBD1. Germline V lookup: CDR1 SGHRS, CDR2 YFSETQ. J gave up 4 bases and V 4 bases, and 10 bases lay outside the gene matches. The CDR3 loop spans 15 amino acids. The CDR3 nucleotides read TGCGCCAGCAGCATATCAGGACAGGAGGGCACTGAAGCTTTCTTT. Its protein is CASSISGQEGTEAFF.